The clone carrying this TCR beta chain was observed a handful of times. The data originate from a study of cytomegalovirus exposure and HLA in healthy donors. This CDR3 has 11 residues. Germline CDR1 is MNHNS and CDR2 is SASEGT. V lost 6 bases and J 9 bases, leaving 11 bases between the germline ends. Amplification used 60 Vbeta primers and 13 Jbeta primers. Data came from immunoSEQ multiplex PCR; TCRdb stores just in-frame clones and leaves some out. Of 160,000 or so clones listed, roughly 84% are singletons. Sequenced: PBMCs. This chain joins TRBV6-1 and TRBJ1-1; weak D call: TRBD1 (6 bases). This sequence was found in a woman younger than 35 in good health and CMV-seronegative. CDR3 in amino acids: CASRLGQKAFF. In nucleotides, the CDR3 is TGTGCCAGCAGACTAGGACAGAAAGCTTTCTTT.